These T cell receptor beta chains were read from a single sample in a study of shared clonotypes between healthy human individuals. Sequenced by immunoSEQ multiplex PCR; TCRdb stores in-frame clones only, minus some. The sample includes 850,000 to 1,100,000 clones, roughly 80% of them seen just once. Material: memory CD4+ T cells from PBMCs. The origin of the receptors is a man between 18 and 29 years old in good health. Some clones in this sample may be carry-over from other donors' samples. Both conserved end residues are part of each CDR3. The order of the fields is CDR3 DNA, CDR3 protein, clone size, J gene, V gene, CDR3 length, D gene. D genes are given only for firm matches. Clone size is given for some rows only: seen once, a few or many times, or a class if the clone is expanded.

DNA: TGCGCCAGCAGCTTGGGCAGGGACAACTATGGCTACACCTTC
CDR3: CASSLGRDNYGYTF
size: -
J: TRBJ1-2
V: TRBV5-1
length: 14
D: -

DNA: TGTGCCAGCAGTTCGCGAGGGCCGCCTGAAGCTTTCTTT
CDR3: CASSSRGPPEAFF
size: -
J: TRBJ1-1
V: TRBV28
length: 13
D: -

DNA: TGTGCCAGCAGCCCGGGACAGATATTAGAGACCCAGTACTTC
CDR3: CASSPGQILETQYF
size: many
J: TRBJ2-5
V: TRBV14
length: 14
D: TRBD1

DNA: TGTGCCAGCAGTCCGGGACAGACCCTATTATACCAAGAGACCCAGTACTTC
CDR3: CASSPGQTLLYQETQYF
size: -
J: TRBJ2-5
V: TRBV28
length: 17
D: TRBD1

DNA: TGCGCCAGCAGCTTGGACCTAGCGGGAGGGGCGGATGAGCAGTTCTTC
CDR3: CASSLDLAGGADEQFF
size: -
J: TRBJ2-1
V: TRBV5-1
length: 16
D: TRBD2

DNA: TGCAGCGTTGAAGGTTCTTGGGGAGGAGAAGCTTTCTTT
CDR3: CSVEGSWGGEAFF
size: few
J: TRBJ1-1
V: TRBV29-1
length: 13
D: -

DNA: TGTGCCAGCAGTTTATGGCAGCCAGTCTCTGGGGCCAACGTCCTGACTTTC
CDR3: CASSLWQPVSGANVLTF
size: once
J: TRBJ2-6
V: TRBV27
length: 17
D: -

DNA: TGCGCCAGCAGCTTGGGGGACCGAGGTCCATCCTATGGCTACACCTTC
CDR3: CASSLGDRGPSYGYTF
size: -
J: TRBJ1-2
V: TRBV5-1
length: 16
D: -

DNA: TGTGCCAGCAGCGTAGGGCCGGTGGGCTCCTACGAGCAGTACTTC
CDR3: CASSVGPVGSYEQYF
size: -
J: TRBJ2-7
V: TRBV9
length: 15
D: -

DNA: TGTGCCAGCAGCTTAAACACCAACTATGGCTACACCTTC
CDR3: CASSLNTNYGYTF
size: -
J: TRBJ1-2
V: TRBV7-3
length: 13
D: -

DNA: TGTGCCACCAGCAGACCGGGACGACCAACTCATGAGCAGTTCTTC
CDR3: CATSRPGRPTHEQFF
size: -
J: TRBJ2-1
V: TRBV15
length: 15
D: -

DNA: TGCGCCAGCAGCCAAGAGGACAGACGCAATCAGCCCCAGCATTTT
CDR3: CASSQEDRRNQPQHF
size: -
J: TRBJ1-5
V: TRBV4-1
length: 15
D: -

DNA: TGTGCCAGTAGAGACGGACGGGGGGTCGATGGCTACACCTTC
CDR3: CASRDGRGVDGYTF
size: -
J: TRBJ1-2
V: TRBV19
length: 14
D: -

DNA: TGTGCCAGCAGCCGGGACAGGGGATCTGGCTACACCTTC
CDR3: CASSRDRGSGYTF
size: once
J: TRBJ1-2
V: TRBV5-4
length: 13
D: TRBD1

DNA: TGTGCCAGCAGTTACCGAGGCGGGAACGAGCAGTACTTC
CDR3: CASSYRGGNEQYF
size: -
J: TRBJ2-7
V: TRBV6-5
length: 13
D: -

DNA: TGCACCAGCAGCCCCGTCCGGGGAAAGGGAGGCTACACCTTC
CDR3: CTSSPVRGKGGYTF
size: -
J: TRBJ1-2
V: TRBV1
length: 14
D: -

DNA: TGTGCCAGTAGCGAGGGACAGGCTTACTATGGCTACACCTTC
CDR3: CASSEGQAYYGYTF
size: few
J: TRBJ1-2
V: TRBV19
length: 14
D: TRBD1

DNA: TGCAGCGTCCTGTGGGGTTTCTCCTACAATGAGCAGTTCTTC
CDR3: CSVLWGFSYNEQFF
size: -
J: TRBJ2-1
V: TRBV29-1
length: 14
D: -